This TCR beta chain was retrieved from a study of CD8+CD57+ T cells in acquired aplastic anemia (dated by TCRdb to 2017 to 2018). For context, the study as a whole: Extracted DNA from sorted CD4+ and CD8+ cells averaged about 3.4 ug, ranging from about 0.17 to 30 ug. An average of around 10 million reads for CD4+ cells and roughly 12 million reads for CD8+ cells was obtained from healthy donor samples.

The germline V gene (reference sequence) specifies DFQATT as CDR1 and SNEGSKA as CDR2. Trimming takes 1 base from V and 7 bases from J, and the germline ends sit 13 bases apart. From the cysteine through the phenylalanine, the CDR3 covers 13 amino acids. The kept DNA is CDR3 alone, 39 bases in frame from the first base. Summary of the overall study and its limitations: Fewer than 30 CD8+ CDR3 sequences were found in both patients and controls but appeared to be highly expressed in patients and within the immunodominant clones of the patients. Patients and healthy controls showed no significant difference in CD8+ Simpson's diversity (P=0.060).

The study deep-sequenced TCR repertoires of sorted CD4+ and CD8+ blood T cells from severe aplastic anemia patients and healthy subjects. Ficoll-Paque density gradient centrifugation was used to isolate peripheral blood mononuclear cells. CD4+ and CD8+ T cells were sorted by FACS or magnetic beads before DNA extraction. Genomic DNA served as template for TCR beta VDJ combination and CDR3 sequence profiling. An Illumina HiSeq 2000 was the platform used for TCR repertoire sequencing. Regarding the original processing steps: Repertoire assessment relied on Simpson's diversity index, CDR3 size and DJ length profiles, and TRBV/TRBJ rearrangement plots. The most abundant DNA sequence in the deep sequencing data was defined as the immunodominant clone. CDR3 amino acid sequences were checked for sharing across subjects and were also compared against the VDJdb database and published repertoires. TCRdb applied fastp at Q25 and MiXCR to the public reads, then kept only in-frame beta chains. Rows with one shared CDR3 protein collapse into an entry with the most common genes and DNA. The V and J calls come from TCRdb's annotation, not from the publication. For this sample there are 200,000 to 250,000 distinct CDR3 sequences; around 63% appear just once. 25% to 30% of the sample is taken by the ten largest.

Note on this clonotype: Its binding antigen is unknown. Qualities for individual bases were not recorded, and no much larger clone is one base off.

Source material: sorted CD4+, CD8+, or CD8+CD57+ T cells (not recorded which) from PBMCs. The sequence came from a human donor in good health. The chain links TRBV20-1 with TRBJ1-1; the D segment could be TRBD1, given 5 matching bases. The sequenced DNA is TGCAGTGCTAGAGGGGCGGGGGACGTTGAAGCTTTCTTT. Its protein product is CSARGAGDVEAFF.